This T cell receptor (beta chain) is drawn from a study of blood T cells in healthy people across ages. Findings and limits, study-wide: Age showed a roughly linear inverse relationship with TCR beta diversity per million T cells. Greater diversity and more naive CD4+ cells were seen in long-lived donors than in aged donors.

Peripheral blood, around 10 milliliters per donor, was collected. CDR1 and CDR2 from the germline V gene are SGHTA and FQGTGA. Trimming left V 5 bases short and J 1 base short, with 24 bases between. There are 18 residues in the CDR3. The sample holds one count of this clonotype. Its antigen is still unknown. Together with a sample-barcoded 5' primer, a J-beta primer mix was included in a second PCR lasting about 7 to 12 cycles. Each CDR3 protein is one row after TCRdb ran MiXCR on the 5' RACE reads. The repertoire holds hundreds of thousands of distinct CDR3 sequences, with roughly three fifths as singletons.

Sequencing was carried out using blood. This TCR was sampled from a man aged 35 to 55 in good health. The gene calls are TRBV7-3 and TRBJ2-7; D is unclear. This CDR3 reads CASSHPGRRASDSYEQYF. DNA for the CDR3: TGTGCCAGCAGCCACCCCGGCAGGCGAGCTTCCGATTCCTACGAGCAGTACTTC.